Only one count was recorded for the clone carrying this T cell receptor (beta chain). Its target is not known. This entry comes from a study of radiotherapy plus CTLA-4 blockade in lung cancer. The overall study: Objective response rate was roughly 19%; disease control rate, about 31%. Study-wide points: Radiotherapy with ipilimumab was followed by blood expansion of tumor-derived clones. Early clonal dynamics of blood T cells, together with interferon-beta, were reported as the best response predictor.

Germline assignment: CDR1 SGDLS and CDR2 YYNGEE. V lost 0 bases, J lost 6 bases, and 13 bases lay in between. This CDR3 is 16 amino acids long. TCRdb's table, derived via immunoSEQ multiplex PCR, lists solely in-frame clones and lacks some. The repertoire holds around 100,000 clones, with approximately 77% as singletons. Enrolled patients, whose metastatic non-small-cell lung cancer was chemo-refractory, received focal radiation plus CTLA-4 blockade with ipilimumab. The receptor was derived from a human donor with non-small cell lung cancer that progressed on radiotherapy plus ipilimumab. Some clones in this sample may be carry-over from other donors' samples. This rearrangement joins TRBV9 to TRBJ1-6; unclear D gene. The source was peripheral blood, collected from a patient treated with radiotherapy plus ipilimumab. The CDR3 loop is CASSVEAGSSNSPLHF. CDR3 nucleotides: TGTGCCAGCAGCGTAGAAGCGGGCTCTAGTAATTCACCCCTCCACTTT.